This T cell receptor beta chain is drawn from a study of immune evolution from preneoplasia to lung adenocarcinoma. Study background: HLA loss of heterozygosity: around 6.5% AIS, about 15% MIA, around 35% ADC, none AAH.

Clones were sequenced by immunoSEQ multiplex PCR, and TCRdb holds only the in-frame ones, with some missing. The data contain fewer than 50,000 clones, under 80% of them singletons. The sequence was obtained from a person between 55 and 69 years old with lung adenocarcinoma. Specimen: FFPE invasive lung adenocarcinoma tissue.

DNA for the CDR3: TGTGCCAGCAGCGTAGCTTTCGGGCAGTCTGTAAATGAGCAGTTCTTC. It is translated as CASSVAFGQSVNEQFF. The V gene is TRBV9, the J gene TRBJ2-1; no reliable D call. This CDR3 has 16 amino acids. Germline CDR1 reads SGDLS; CDR2 reads YYNGEE. Trimming took off 0 bases at V and 7 bases at J, with 17 bases between the two ends.